This T cell receptor (beta chain) was obtained from a study of read filtering for tumor transcriptome and immune sequencing. This clonotype appeared many times. From around 440 ng of RNA, a library with molecular barcoded alpha/delta and beta/gamma adaptors was made. TCRdb re-derived calls from the reads in MiXCR, one entry per CDR3 protein. The sample carries about 23,000 distinct CDR3 sequences, around 13% recorded once. Trimming removed 5 bases from V and 3 bases from J; junction bases left unmatched: 5. This CDR3 spans 14 amino acids. CDR1 is DFQATT and CDR2 is SNEGSKA in the germline V gene (reference sequence).

The material sequenced was a population of CD138-negative cells sorted from bone marrow. The receptor comes from a donor over 35 with multiple myeloma. The rearrangement links TRBV20-1 to TRBJ1-5, with TRBD1 identical over 9 bases. CDR3 in DNA: TGCAGTGCTGTGACAGGGGGTTCCAATCAGCCCCAGCATTTT. Translation gives CSAVTGGSNQPQHF.